The 28 T cell receptor beta chains below were found in one sample sequenced in a study of identical twins. TCRdb redid the calling of the 5' RACE reads with MiXCR, one entry per CDR3 protein. This sample yields hundreds of thousands of distinct CDR3 sequences, of which 8.5% to 9.5% are seen a single time; 0.75% to 1% belongs to the top ten. These data were also reused for a study on yellow fever vaccine responses in identical twins.

Sequenced input: PBMCs. All receptors derive from a woman under 30 in good health.

This clonotype was seen at least ten times. The chain has TRBV5-1 and TRBJ2-7; D is uncertain. The germline gives CDR1 SGHRS, CDR2 YFSETQ. CDR3 length: 15 amino acids. With 0 bases removed from V and 0 bases from J, the gap between germline ends came to 10 bases. This chain's CDR3 is CASSLDPGSSYEQYF. The CDR3, as DNA: TGCGCCAGCAGCTTGGACCCCGGCAGCTCCTACGAGCAGTACTTC.

This clonotype was seen only a few times. The rearrangement uses TRBV7-2 and TRBJ2-7; 8 bases map to TRBD1. There are 15 residues in the CDR3. With 3 bases clipped from V and 4 bases from J, the junction kept 8 bases outside the gene matches. Germline-derived CDR1 and CDR2 are SGHTA and FQGNSA. The CDR3 reads CASSFLQGVSYEQYF. In DNA, the CDR3 is TGTGCCAGCAGCTTCCTACAGGGGGTGAGTTACGAGCAGTACTTC.

This clonotype was observed a few times. The CDR3 here is CASSSHEQYF. The CDR3 DNA reads TGTGCCAGCTCCAGCCACGAGCAGTACTTC. The V gene is TRBV6-1, the J gene TRBJ2-7; D gene ambiguous. The V end was cut by 8 bases, the J end by 5 bases, with 7 bases between. Germline CDR1 MNHNS, CDR2 SASEGT. This CDR3 comprises 10 residues.

The genes are TRBV20-1 and TRBJ2-2; 9 bases are a match to TRBD1. The CDR3 runs to 14 residues. Germline assignment: CDR1 DFQATT and CDR2 SNEGSKA (reference sequence). Trimming took 6 bases from V and 4 from J; bases not matched to a gene: 6. The CDR3 coding sequence is TGCAGTGCCAAACAGGGGGCGCGCACCGGGGAGCTGTTTTTT. It specifies CSAKQGARTGELFF.

This clonotype was recorded only once. This rearrangement joins TRBV24-1 to TRBJ2-5; D unclear. Looked up from germline, CDR1 is KGHDR and CDR2 is SFDVKD. Trimming left V 4 bases short and J 2 bases short, with 7 bases between. CDR3 length: 13 residues. The CDR3 region is CATSDTNQETQYF. DNA of the CDR3: TGTGCCACCAGTGACACAAATCAAGAGACCCAGTACTTC.

This clonotype was recorded many times. The chain combines TRBV5-1 with TRBJ2-7; perhaps TRBD1 as D (5 bases). The CDR3 loop spans 14 amino acids. Trimming pared 0 bases from V and 5 bases from J, leaving 12 bases between. The germline gives CDR1 SGHRS, CDR2 YFSETQ. Here the CDR3 DNA reads TGCGCCAGCAGCTTGGTGGCAGGGCCACACGAGCAGTACTTC. Its translation: CASSLVAGPHEQYF.

The chain carries TRBV24-1 and TRBJ1-5; D is unresolved. Germline V gene lookup returns CDR1 KGHDR and CDR2 SFDVKD. The V and J ends lost 5 bases and 9 bases respectively, with 10 bases between them. This CDR3 has 12 amino acids. The chain's CDR3 is CATSGQMGPQHF. CDR3 nucleotides: TGTGCCACCAGTGGGCAGATGGGGCCCCAGCATTTT.

Ten or more counts support this clonotype. This chain uses TRBV2 with TRBJ2-1; D perhaps matches TRBD1 (6 bases). Trimming removed 8 bases from V and 2 bases from J, with 7 bases in between. Germline-derived CDR1 and CDR2 are SNHLY and FYNNEI. The CDR3 totals 12 residues. The CDR3 sequence is CASRTAYNEQFF. The CDR3 DNA sequence: TGTGCCAGCCGGACAGCCTACAATGAGCAGTTCTTC.

This clonotype was detected a few times. The CDR3 DNA reads TGCAGCGCCCCCCCCCGTCGGGCCACAGATACGCAGTATTTT. It is translated as CSAPPRRATDTQYF. The chain couples TRBV20-1 to TRBJ2-3; D is undetermined. CDR1 is DFQATT, CDR2 SNEGSKA, per germline (reference sequence). The CDR3 is made up of 14 amino acids.

The rearrangement links TRBV5-1 to TRBJ2-7; 7 nucleotides match TRBD1. Germline V gives CDR1 SGHRS, CDR2 YFSETQ. V was pared by 2 bases and J by 3 bases, with 14 bases of the junction left unmatched. The CDR3 totals 17 residues. The DNA of the CDR3 is TGCGCCAGCAGCTTTGGCCTACAGGGGCCGCAGAACTACGAGCAGTACTTC. This encodes CASSFGLQGPQNYEQYF. Full variable domain (rest looked up from reference TRBV5-1 and TRBJ2-7): KAGVTQTPRYLIKTRGQQVTLSCSPISGHRSVSWYQQTPGQGLQFLFEYFSETQRNKGNFPGRFSGRQFSNSRSEMNVSTLELGDSALYLCASSFGLQGPQNYEQYFGPGTRLTVT.

This clonotype was seen many times. The V and J genes are TRBV29-1 and TRBJ2-1; 9 positions match TRBD2. Germline trimming cut 7 bases from V and 0 bases from J; bases unmatched to any gene: 4. Germline loops: CDR1 SQVTM, CDR2 ANQGSEA. The CDR3 totals 14 residues. The CDR3 sequence is CSAATSGSYNEQFF. CDR3 DNA sequence: TGCAGCGCCGCGACTAGCGGCTCCTACAATGAGCAGTTCTTC.

This clonotype was counted between two and nine times. CDR3 sequence reads: CASSPSSRAVGEQYF. CDR3 DNA: TGTGCCAGCAGTCCCTCCAGCAGGGCCGTCGGCGAGCAGTACTTC. V usage is TRBV27 and J usage is TRBJ2-7; a possible D gene is TRBD1 (5 bases). V was pared by 5 bases and J by 6 bases, with 20 bases between. CDR1 MNHEY and CDR2 SMNVEV come from the germline V gene (reference sequence). This CDR3 comprises 15 residues.

This sequence joins TRBV19 and TRBJ2-1, with D perhaps TRBD1 (5 bases). Trimming stripped 7 bases from V and 1 base from J, with 17 bases between. CDR1 and CDR2 (germline): LNHDA, SQIVND (reference sequence). The CDR3 has 16 amino acids. This CDR3 reads CASTDSHAASYNEQFF. The CDR3 DNA reads TGTGCCAGTACTGACAGTCACGCGGCGTCCTACAATGAGCAGTTCTTC.

This chain connects TRBV28 to TRBJ1-6, with a possible D match to TRBD1 (6 bases). The germline gives CDR1 MDHEN, CDR2 SYDVKM. Trimming left V 4 bases short and J 5 bases short, with 12 bases between. The CDR3 has 15 residues. The CDR3 DNA is TGTGCCAGCAGTTATACCGGGACAAATAATTCACCCCTCCACTTT. It encodes CASSYTGTNNSPLHF.

In its sample, this clonotype was seen a few times. The rearrangement links TRBV20-1 to TRBJ2-7, with D tentatively TRBD1 (6 bases). Germline V gene sequence: CDR1 DFQATT, CDR2 SNEGSKA (reference sequence). The CDR3 has 15 amino acids. Deletions cut 0 bases from V and 3 bases from J, with 15 bases between. This CDR3 is CSARDQRTAHYEQYF. The CDR3 DNA reads TGCAGTGCTAGAGATCAAAGGACAGCTCACTACGAGCAGTACTTC.

This clonotype was seen ten or more times. The chain joins TRBV29-1 to TRBJ2-2, with D tentatively TRBD1 (5 bases). The CDR3 runs to 13 residues. Germline lookup yields CDR1 SQVTM and CDR2 ANQGSEA. V lost 6 bases to trimming and J lost 5 bases, with 13 bases between them. Here the CDR3 DNA reads TGCAGCGTGGATAGAGACAGAACCGGGGAGCTGTTTTTT. It is translated as CSVDRDRTGELFF.

The chain joins TRBV18 to TRBJ2-1; D is uncertain. The CDR3 contains 16 residues. With 0 bases removed from V and 4 bases from J, the gap between germline ends came to 13 bases. CDR1 and CDR2 (germline): KGHSH, LQKENI. The CDR3 here is CASSPPVRQKYNEQFF. DNA of the CDR3: TGTGCCAGCTCACCACCGGTGCGCCAGAAATACAATGAGCAGTTCTTC.

There are many counts of this clonotype. The chain is built from TRBV6-5 and TRBJ2-5; no clear D gene. Germline V gives CDR1 MNHEY, CDR2 SVGAGI. Between the trimmed V and J ends, which lost 3 bases and 2 bases, there was a span of 13 bases. The CDR3 has 15 residues. CDR3 protein: CASSYILREQETQYF. CDR3 nucleotide sequence: TGTGCCAGCAGTTATATCCTGCGAGAGCAAGAGACCCAGTACTTC.

Only a few counts were recorded for this clonotype. The chain employs TRBV5-6 and TRBJ2-1; no definite D call. The CDR3 runs to 12 residues. V was shortened by 2 bases and J by 8 bases, with 8 bases between the two germline ends. Per the germline V gene, CDR1 is SGHDT and CDR2 is YYEEEE. CDR3 in DNA: TGTGCCAGCAGCTTTGCCCGGGATGAGCAGTTCTTC. Protein sequence: CASSFARDEQFF.

Ten or more counts support this clonotype. V gene TRBV5-1 combines with J gene TRBJ2-1; D is ambiguous. CDR3 length equals 11 residues. V shed 2 bases and J shed 8 bases, with 5 bases lying between them. Germline CDR1 SGHRS, CDR2 YFSETQ. The CDR3 DNA is TGCGCCAGCAGCTTCCTTGATGAGCAGTTCTTC. It specifies CASSFLDEQFF. Full variable domain (missing parts from reference TRBV5-1 and TRBJ2-1): KAGVTQTPRYLIKTRGQQVTLSCSPISGHRSVSWYQQTPGQGLQFLFEYFSETQRNKGNFPGRFSGRQFSNSRSEMNVSTLELGDSALYLCASSFLDEQFFGPGTRLTVL.

This clonotype was detected only a few times. The chain's CDR3 is CASSLGVLGTGELFF. In DNA, the CDR3 is TGTGCCAGCAGCTTAGGTGTGCTGGGGACCGGGGAGCTGTTTTTT. The chain is built from TRBV11-2 and TRBJ2-2; D remains unclear. CDR3 length: 15 amino acids. In germline, CDR1 is SGHAT, CDR2 FQNNGV. Trimming took off 1 base at V and 5 bases at J, with 11 bases between the two ends.

This clonotype was seen ten or more times. This rearrangement joins TRBV9 to TRBJ2-3; 12 nucleotides align to TRBD2. The germline V gene has CDR1 SGDLS and CDR2 YYNGEE. V gave up 4 bases and J gave up 1 base; unmatched junction bases: 4. This CDR3 contains 16 residues. The CDR3 reads CASSPRTSGGTDTQYF. The CDR3 DNA follows: TGTGCCAGCAGCCCCAGGACTAGCGGGGGCACAGATACGCAGTATTTT.

CDR3 loop: CASSLGWVPYEQYF. CDR3 bases: TGTGCCAGCAGCTTAGGATGGGTACCCTACGAGCAGTACTTC. The chain carries TRBV7-9 and TRBJ2-7; no firm D call. The CDR3 spans 14 residues. CDR1 is SEHNR and CDR2 is FQNEAQ in the germline V gene (reference sequence). V was shortened by 1 base and J by 2 bases, with 9 bases between the two germline ends.

V is TRBV10-3 and J is TRBJ2-7; no clear D gene. In germline, CDR1 is ENHRY, CDR2 SYGVKD. The V end lost 0 bases, the J end lost 4 bases, and 10 bases lay between the germline ends. The CDR3 runs to 14 residues. CDR3: CAISESDLEYEQYF. The DNA for the CDR3 is TGTGCCATCAGTGAGTCGGATCTAGAATACGAGCAGTACTTC.

This clonotype was seen many times. The rearrangement uses TRBV7-9 and TRBJ2-7; D possibly corresponds to TRBD1 (6 bases). CDR1 and CDR2 from the germline V gene are SEHNR and FQNEAQ (reference sequence). There are 14 residues in the CDR3. V was clipped by 1 base and J by 5 bases, with 12 bases between them. This CDR3 reads CASSLDYREHEQYF. The CDR3 DNA is TGTGCCAGCAGCTTAGATTACAGGGAGCACGAGCAGTACTTC.

This rearrangement joins TRBV12-3 or TRBV12-4 to TRBJ2-5; D remains ambiguous. CDR3 size: 15 residues. With 1 base removed from V and 0 bases from J, the gap between germline ends came to 9 bases. The CDR3 sequence is CASSLEGKYQETQYF. The CDR3 DNA is TGTGCCAGCAGTTTAGAGGGAAAGTACCAAGAGACCCAGTACTTC.

This clonotype has only a few counts. The chain links TRBV13 to TRBJ2-5; tentatively, D is TRBD2 (7 bases). The CDR3 spans 14 residues. V was cut by 5 bases and J by 5 bases, with 15 bases left in between. Germline V lookup: CDR1 PRHDT, CDR2 FYEKMQ (reference sequence). CDR3 loop: CASSPLGGLETQYF. DNA for the CDR3: TGTGCCAGCAGCCCCCTCGGGGGGCTGGAGACCCAGTACTTC.

The table lists this clonotype with a few counts. The gene calls are TRBV18 and TRBJ2-1, with D possibly being TRBD1 or TRBD2 (5 bases each). Germline V gives CDR1 KGHSH, CDR2 LQKENI. V was shortened by 0 bases and J by 0 bases, with 9 bases between the two germline ends. This CDR3 is 16 amino acids long. CDR3 residues: CASSPPEGSSYNEQFF. Here the CDR3 DNA reads TGTGCCAGCTCACCACCCGAGGGGAGCTCCTACAATGAGCAGTTCTTC.